The clone carrying this T cell receptor (beta chain) was observed at least ten times. Its antigen is unknown. The record originates from a study of T cells in Graves' hyperthyroidism and ophthalmopathy. Study-wide results and limits: The blood repertoire included most of the expanded thyroid clonotypes above 0.001. Before onset, ophthalmopathy was predicted by the model a median 6.5 months earlier.

Using RNA transcripts as the source, TCR beta CDR3 regions were amplified. A set of HTBI primers served as the primers for a first-round RT-PCR of the TCR CDR3. TCRdb re-called the multiplex PCR reads with MiXCR, one entry per CDR3 protein. The table records approximately 400,000 distinct CDR3 sequences, approximately 12% of them present only once. Sample: blood. This TCR was recovered from a man younger than 45 with Graves' hyperthyroidism that later progressed to Graves' ophthalmopathy.

The CDR3 reads CSLRQGRNTGELFF. In DNA, the CDR3 is TGCAGCCTGAGACAGGGGCGGAACACCGGGGAGCTGTTTTTT. The chain employs TRBV29-1 and TRBJ2-2; 8 nucleotides align to TRBD1. V dropped 8 bases and J dropped 1; count of bases not matched to a gene: 6. Germline CDR1 reads SQVTM; CDR2 reads ANQGSEA. The CDR3 totals 14 residues.